One T cell receptor (beta chain) is described in this entry. Antigen: not known. Distinct nucleotide sequences in the sample also encode this CDR3. The entry originates in a study of shared clonotypes between healthy human individuals. TCRdb's copy holds only in-frame clones and misses some; the assay was immunoSEQ multiplex PCR. The table shows more than 2,000,000 clones, with more than 85% occurring only once. Overall study results and limits: Among non-shared clonotypes, generation probabilities were lower than among those shared by all four donors. Naive subsets tended to show greater estimated richness than memory subsets.

J was trimmed by 3 bases and V by 0 bases; bases with no gene match: 2. The CDR3 is 16 amino acids. The V gene's germline CDR1 is SGHRS and CDR2 YFSETQ. The chain is built from TRBV5-1 and TRBJ2-1; 11 nucleotides agree with TRBD2. This clonotype was obtained from a man younger than 35 in good health. Some clones in this sample may be carry-over from other donors' samples. Sequenced material: naive CD4+ T cells from PBMCs. The subset: CD45RA+ positively selected. The CDR3 here is CASSLGLAGYYNEQFF. For the CDR3, the DNA is TGCGCCAGCAGCTTGGGACTAGCGGGATACTACAATGAGCAGTTCTTC.